The next 13 T cell receptor beta chains were all read from a single sample in a study of identical twins. MiXCR, applied by TCRdb to the 5' RACE reads, yields one record per CDR3 protein. The table records roughly 250,000 distinct CDR3 sequences, approximately 8% of them present only once. This sample was also put to use in a study of yellow fever vaccine responses in identical twins.

The sample consisted of CD8+ T cells sorted from blood. These TCRs come from a woman aged 18-29 years in good health.

This clonotype was detected ten times or more. This rearrangement joins TRBV29-1 to TRBJ2-3; perhaps TRBD1 as D (5 bases). The CDR3 extends over 16 amino acids. Germline values: CDR1 SQVTM, CDR2 ANQGSEA. The V end lost 5 bases, the J end lost 2 bases, and 20 bases lay between the germline ends. This chain's CDR3 is CSVTFPRADNTDTQYF. The CDR3 coding sequence is TGCAGCGTTACCTTCCCCAGGGCCGATAACACAGATACGCAGTATTTT.

With respect to this clonotype: A much larger clone sits a single nucleotide away, making a read error possible. This chain links TRBV11-1 with TRBJ1-1, with no clear D. Germline CDR1 reads SGHAT; CDR2 reads FQDESV (reference sequence). CDR3 length equals 12 residues. This CDR3 reads CTSRGSATEAFF. CDR3 DNA sequence: TGTACCAGTAGAGGCTCAGCTACTGAAGCTTTCTTT.

Many counts were recorded for this clonotype. CDR3 DNA sequence: TGTGCCAGCAGCCCGACAGGGTCCTACAATGAGCAGTTCTTC. Its protein is CASSPTGSYNEQFF. This chain uses TRBV12-3 or TRBV12-4 with TRBJ2-1, with 7 bases identical to TRBD1. The CDR3 is made up of 14 amino acids. After removal of 6 bases from V and 1 base from J, the junction contained 3 bases not matched to a gene.

This clonotype was detected a few times. The J gene is TRBJ2-1, the V gene TRBV20-1; the D is unclear. Germline CDR1 DFQATT, CDR2 SNEGSKA (reference sequence). V shed 0 bases and J shed 0 bases, with 12 bases lying between them. CDR3 length equals 16 residues. The CDR3 bases are TGCAGTGCTAGAGATAGTGGATCGAGCTCCTACAATGAGCAGTTCTTC. It specifies CSARDSGSSSYNEQFF.

This sequence joins TRBV15 and TRBJ2-1; unclear D gene. CDR1 is LNHNV and CDR2 is YYDKDF in the germline V gene (reference sequence). Trimming removed 0 bases from V and 5 bases from J, with 14 bases in between. The CDR3 loop spans 16 amino acids. CDR3 bases: TGTGCCACCAGCAGAGATCGTGTTGGAACTGACAATGAGCAGTTCTTC. Translation: CATSRDRVGTDNEQFF.

The genes are TRBV4-1 and TRBJ2-7, with a tentative D call TRBD2 (5 bases). The germline V gene encodes CDR1 MGHRA and CDR2 YSYEKL. The CDR3 length is 14 residues. Trimming pared 1 base from V and 3 bases from J, leaving 10 bases between. For the CDR3, the DNA is TGCGCCAGCAGCCAAGGGACTCTCGACTACGAGCAGTACTTC. Residues: CASSQGTLDYEQYF.

The chain links TRBV7-9 to TRBJ1-1; D is unclear. This CDR3 has 12 residues. Trimming pared 1 base from V and 7 bases from J, leaving 7 bases between. Germline V lookup: CDR1 SEHNR, CDR2 FQNEAQ (reference sequence). CDR3 region: CASSLEADEAFF. For the CDR3, the DNA is TGTGCCAGCAGCTTAGAGGCAGATGAAGCTTTCTTT. Looking up the rest from reference TRBV7-9 and TRBJ1-1 gives the full variable domain: DTGVSQNPRHKITKRGQNVTFRCDPISEHNRLYWYRQTLGQGPEFLTYFQNEAQLEKSRLLSDRFSAERPKGSFSTLEIQRTEQGDSAMYLCASSLEADEAFFGQGTRLTVV.

The chain links TRBV19 to TRBJ2-1; 8 bases align to TRBD2. Germline V gives CDR1 LNHDA, CDR2 SQIVND (reference sequence). The trim removed 1 base at V and 4 bases at J, leaving 3 bases unmatched. The CDR3 contains 15 residues. In DNA, the CDR3 is TGTGCCAGTAGTATAGGGAGCGGGGGTTACAATGAGCAGTTCTTC. This gives the protein CASSIGSGGYNEQFF. Looking up the rest from reference TRBV19 and TRBJ2-1 gives the full variable domain: DGGITQSPKYLFRKEGQNVTLSCEQNLNHDAMYWYRQDPGQGLRLIYYSQIVNDFQKGDIAEGYSVSREKKESFPLTVTSAQKNPTAFYLCASSIGSGGYNEQFFGPGTRLTVL.

This clonotype showed up many times. The chain employs TRBV3-1 and TRBJ2-3; D call uncertain. Trimming removed 0 bases from V and 2 bases from J, with 6 bases in between. There are 14 residues in the CDR3. Germline V gives CDR1 LGHDT, CDR2 YNNKEL (reference sequence). CDR3: CASSQEFNTDTQYF. CDR3 in DNA: TGTGCCAGCAGCCAAGAGTTTAACACAGATACGCAGTATTTT.

This clonotype was seen only a few times. This sequence joins TRBV7-6 and TRBJ2-1, with 8 positions matching TRBD2. V trimming: 5 bases; J trimming: 8 bases; junction bases outside the gene matches: 5. Germline V CDR1 and CDR2: SGHVS, FNYEAQ. The length of the CDR3 is 13 residues. The CDR3 DNA is TGTGCCAGCAGCCTCGGGACTAGGGATGAGCAGTTCTTC. This sequence encodes CASSLGTRDEQFF.

The table lists this clonotype with many counts. CDR3 nucleotides: TGCAGTGCTAGTCCGGGTCTGAGCTCCTACAATGAGCAGTTCTTC. This encodes CSASPGLSSYNEQFF. J is TRBJ2-1 and V is TRBV20-1, with D unclear. The germline V gene has CDR1 DFQATT and CDR2 SNEGSKA (reference sequence). There are 15 residues in the CDR3. V dropped 3 bases and J dropped 0 bases, with 12 bases sitting between them.

This clonotype has a count of ten or more. V is TRBV10-3 and J is TRBJ2-7, with 9 bases matching TRBD2. This CDR3 has 17 amino acids. Germline CDR1 and CDR2: ENHRY and SYGVKD. V gave up 3 bases and J gave up 2 bases; unmatched junction bases: 11. The CDR3 sequence is CAISDPFRTSAPYEQYF. The CDR3 DNA follows: TGTGCCATCAGTGACCCGTTTAGGACTAGCGCACCCTACGAGCAGTACTTC.

The gene calls are TRBV20-1 and TRBJ2-1; TRBD2 might be the D (5 bases). V dropped 5 bases and J dropped 2 bases, with 19 bases sitting between them. CDR3 length: 16 residues. The germline gives CDR1 DFQATT, CDR2 SNEGSKA (reference sequence). The CDR3 bases are TGCAGTGCTCGGCTCCTAGCAACCAATACCTACAATGAGCAGTTCTTC. Translated: CSARLLATNTYNEQFF.